What follows are 9 T cell receptor beta chains derived from one specimen sequenced in a study of shared clonotypes between healthy human individuals. Libraries were prepared by immunoSEQ multiplex PCR; TCRdb keeps only in-frame clonotypes and omits some of them. The data contain around 1,000,000 clones, about 72% of them seen just once; the ten biggest clones take up 0.89%. Sequences were obtained from memory CD4+ T cells from PBMCs. Subset indicated: CD45RA-negative fraction. The origin of the receptors is a young man in good health. Some clones in this sample may be carry-over from other donors' samples.

The V call is TRBV11-2, the J call TRBJ2-1; D tentatively fits TRBD1 or TRBD2 (5 bases each). The CDR3 totals 12 residues. CDR1 is SGHAT and CDR2 is FQNNGV in the germline V gene. Trimming took 1 base from V and 8 from J, leaving 6 bases between them. The CDR3 reads CASSLGGDEQFF. CDR3 in DNA: TGTGCCAGCAGCTTAGGAGGGGATGAGCAGTTCTTC.

This clone was seen once. The rearrangement joins TRBV6-6 to TRBJ2-7, with 10 nucleotides matching TRBD2. Germline V CDR1 and CDR2: MNHNY, SVGAGI (reference sequence). V dropped 6 bases and J dropped 5; count of bases not matched to a gene: 10. This CDR3 has 15 residues. Here the CDR3 reads CASRQKAGGMHEQYF. The CDR3, as DNA: TGTGCCAGCAGACAAAAAGCGGGAGGGATGCACGAGCAGTACTTC.

The J gene is TRBJ2-7, the V gene TRBV7-6; no definite D call. The CDR3 has 14 amino acids. Germline V lookup: CDR1 SGHVS, CDR2 FNYEAQ. Trimming pared 2 bases from V and 0 bases from J, leaving 8 bases between. The CDR3 protein is CASSLTQLSYEQYF. CDR3 nucleotide sequence: TGTGCCAGCAGCTTAACTCAGCTCTCCTACGAGCAGTACTTC.

The chain recombines TRBV11-3 with TRBJ2-7; 7 bases fit TRBD2. CDR3 length equals 13 residues. V dropped 1 base and J dropped 7; count of bases not matched to a gene: 4. CDR1 is SGHNT, CDR2 YENEEA, per germline. The CDR3 is CASSLGDYGEQYF. The CDR3 DNA follows: TGTGCCAGCAGCTTAGGGGACTACGGGGAGCAGTACTTC.

The chain joins TRBV27 to TRBJ1-1; no clear D. This CDR3 is 13 amino acids long. Trimming left V 7 bases short and J 1 base short, with 10 bases between. The germline gives CDR1 MNHEY, CDR2 SMNVEV (reference sequence). CDR3 nucleotides: TGTGCCAGCACCCGGACGGGGAACACTGAAGCTTTCTTT. Translated: CASTRTGNTEAFF.

This chain joins TRBV28 and TRBJ2-3; D is uncertain. The CDR3 contains 15 residues. Trimming took 2 bases from V and 1 from J, leaving 10 bases between them. Germline CDR1 MDHEN, CDR2 SYDVKM. This CDR3 is CASSLVPWGTDTQYF. The CDR3 DNA follows: TGTGCCAGCAGTTTAGTGCCATGGGGCACAGATACGCAGTATTTT.

CDR3: CASSWGENSNQPQHF. The CDR3 DNA reads as TGTGCCAGTAGTTGGGGGGAGAATAGCAATCAGCCCCAGCATTTT. This rearrangement joins TRBV19 to TRBJ1-5, with a tentative D call TRBD1 (5 bases). Trimming took 5 bases from V and 0 from J, leaving 11 bases between them. Looked up from germline, CDR1 is LNHDA and CDR2 is SQIVND (reference sequence). This CDR3 contains 15 residues.

The CDR3 protein is CASRGGHYGYTF. Written as DNA, the CDR3 is TGTGCCAGCAGGGGGGGGCACTATGGCTACACCTTC. The chain uses TRBV27 and TRBJ1-2; D may be TRBD1 (6 bases). Germline CDR1 MNHEY, CDR2 SMNVEV (reference sequence). Trimming removed 6 bases from V and 3 bases from J, with 8 bases in between. CDR3 length: 12 residues.

The CDR3 coding sequence is TGTGCCTGGAGGGGGACTAGCGGGAGTGCCTACAATGAGCAGTTCTTC. Translating it yields CAWRGTSGSAYNEQFF. The chain links TRBV30 to TRBJ2-1; TRBD2 aligns across 14 bases. Unmatched junction bases numbered 3, after V lost 3 bases and J lost 2 bases. The CDR3 length is 16 residues. Germline CDR1 and CDR2: GTSNPN and SVGIG (reference sequence). The full variable domain, with the rest looked up from reference TRBV30 and TRBJ2-1, is SQTIHQWPATLVQPVGSPLSLECTVEGTSNPNLYWYRQAAGRGLQLLFYSVGIGQISSEVPQNLSASRPQDRQFILSSKKLLLSDSGFYLCAWRGTSGSAYNEQFFGPGTRLTVL.